Described below is a single T cell receptor (beta chain) sequence and its context. V lost 0 bases, J lost 1 base, and 16 bases lay in between. Germline CDR1 MNHEY, CDR2 SVGAGI. CDR3 length equals 18 residues. This sample was taken from a study of T cells in Graves' hyperthyroidism and ophthalmopathy. The source material, RNA transcripts, was used to amplify TCR beta CDR3 regions. When the TCR CDR3 underwent first-round RT-PCR, the HTBI primer set was used. MiXCR was run by TCRdb on the multiplex PCR reads, yielding one entry per CDR3 protein. The data hold nearly 600,000 distinct CDR3 sequences, with approximately 13% observed a single time.

The clonotype comes from a woman between 25 and 40 years old with Graves' hyperthyroidism that later progressed to Graves' ophthalmopathy. Sample: blood. The chain combines TRBV6-5 with TRBJ2-4, with a tentative D call TRBD2 (5 bases). The CDR3 DNA is TGTGCCAGCAGTTACTCTGGAGGCACGCCCGGGGCCAAAAACATTCAGTACTTC. Translating gives CASSYSGGTPGAKNIQYF.